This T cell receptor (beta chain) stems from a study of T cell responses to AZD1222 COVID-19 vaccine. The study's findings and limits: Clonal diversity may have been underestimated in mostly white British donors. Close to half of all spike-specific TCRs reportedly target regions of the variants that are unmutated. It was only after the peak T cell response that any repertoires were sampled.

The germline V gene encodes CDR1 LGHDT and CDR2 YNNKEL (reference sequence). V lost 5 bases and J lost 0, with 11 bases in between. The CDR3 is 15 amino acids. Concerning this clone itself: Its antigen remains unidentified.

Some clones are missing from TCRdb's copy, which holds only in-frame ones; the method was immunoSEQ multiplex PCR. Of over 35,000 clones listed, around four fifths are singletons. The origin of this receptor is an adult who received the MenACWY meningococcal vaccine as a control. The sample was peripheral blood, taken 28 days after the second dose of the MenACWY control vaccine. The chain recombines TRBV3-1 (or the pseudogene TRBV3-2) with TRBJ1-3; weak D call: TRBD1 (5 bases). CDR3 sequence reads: CASSRQGNSGNTIYF. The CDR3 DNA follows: TGTGCCAGCAGCAGGCAGGGAAACTCTGGAAACACCATATATTTT.